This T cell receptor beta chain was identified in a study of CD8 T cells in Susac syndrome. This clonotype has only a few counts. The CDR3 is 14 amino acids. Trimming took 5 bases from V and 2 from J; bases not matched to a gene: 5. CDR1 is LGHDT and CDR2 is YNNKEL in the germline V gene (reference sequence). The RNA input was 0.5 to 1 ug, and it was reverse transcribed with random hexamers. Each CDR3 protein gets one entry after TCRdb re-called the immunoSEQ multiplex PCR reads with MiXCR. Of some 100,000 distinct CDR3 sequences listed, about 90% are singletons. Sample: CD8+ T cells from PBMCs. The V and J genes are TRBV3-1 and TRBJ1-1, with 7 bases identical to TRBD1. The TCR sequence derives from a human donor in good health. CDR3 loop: CASSYGQDNTEAFF. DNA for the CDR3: TGTGCCAGCAGCTACGGACAGGATAACACTGAAGCTTTCTTT.